This TCR beta chain originates from a study of cytomegalovirus exposure and HLA in healthy donors. Germline-derived CDR1 and CDR2 are MDHEN and SYDVKM. The CDR3 contains 11 residues. This clone occurred once. Its antigen remains unknown. A read error may produce the germline difference seen at one junction end. Findings and limits, study-wide: A later analysis showed that HLA-associated TCR beta chains had undergone more clonal expansion than equally common others. Common viral pathogens seemed to be connected with several of the most significant clusters, according to a later analysis.

PCR used 60 Vbeta primers and 13 Jbeta primers. Profiling relied on immunoSEQ multiplex PCR, and the TCRdb table lists in-frame clones only, not all of them. The sample carries under 150,000 clones, roughly 80% recorded once. The TCR was taken from a young man in good health and CMV-seronegative. Sequenced material: PBMCs. The chain uses TRBV28 and TRBJ2-5, with D possibly being TRBD2 (5 bases). The CDR3 here is CASTLGGLTHF. CDR3 DNA: TGTGCCAGCACTCTTGGAGGTTTAACCCACTTC. Combining the CDR3 with reference TRBV28 and TRBJ2-5 gives the whole variable domain DVKVTQSSRYLVKRTGEKVFLECVQDMDHENMFWYRQDPGLGLRLIYFSYDVKMKEKGDIPEGYSVSREKKERFSLILESASTNQTSMYLCASTLGGLTHFGPGTRLLVL.